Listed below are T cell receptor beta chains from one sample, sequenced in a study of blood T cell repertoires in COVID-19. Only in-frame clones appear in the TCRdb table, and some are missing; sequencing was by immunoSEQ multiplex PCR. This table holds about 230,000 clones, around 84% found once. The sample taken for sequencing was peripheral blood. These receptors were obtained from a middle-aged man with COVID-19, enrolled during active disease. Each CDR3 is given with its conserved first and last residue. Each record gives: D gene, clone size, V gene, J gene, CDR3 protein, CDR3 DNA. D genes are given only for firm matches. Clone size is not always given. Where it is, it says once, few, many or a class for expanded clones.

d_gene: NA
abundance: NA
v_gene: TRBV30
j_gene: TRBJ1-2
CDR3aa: CACNSNGYTF
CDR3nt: TGTGCCTGTAACTCCAATGGCTACACCTTC

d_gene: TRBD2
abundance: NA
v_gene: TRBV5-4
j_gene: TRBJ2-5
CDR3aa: CASSLEGPSGEAQYF
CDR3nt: TGTGCCAGCAGCTTGGAGGGGCCTAGCGGGGAGGCCCAGTACTTC

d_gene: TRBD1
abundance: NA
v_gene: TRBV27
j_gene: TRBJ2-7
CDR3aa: CASSFSPGQGFYEQYF
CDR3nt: TGTGCCAGCAGTTTCAGTCCGGGACAGGGGTTTTACGAGCAGTACTTC

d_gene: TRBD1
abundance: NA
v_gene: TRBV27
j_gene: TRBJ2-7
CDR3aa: CASSLRAGGIYEQYF
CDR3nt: TGTGCCAGCAGTTTACGGGCAGGGGGCATTTACGAGCAGTACTTC

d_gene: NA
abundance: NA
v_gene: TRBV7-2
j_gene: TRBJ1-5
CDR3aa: CASSEENRVSNQPQHF
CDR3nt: TGTGCCAGCAGCGAAGAAAACAGGGTTAGCAATCAGCCCCAGCATTTT

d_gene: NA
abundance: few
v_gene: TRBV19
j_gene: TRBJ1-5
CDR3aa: CASSSPVRGDNQPQHF
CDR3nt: TGTGCCAGTAGTAGTCCCGTCCGGGGAGACAATCAGCCCCAGCATTTT

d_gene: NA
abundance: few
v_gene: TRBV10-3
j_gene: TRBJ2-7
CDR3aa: CAISADSSYEQYF
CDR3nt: TGTGCCATCAGCGCGGACAGCTCCTACGAGCAGTACTTC

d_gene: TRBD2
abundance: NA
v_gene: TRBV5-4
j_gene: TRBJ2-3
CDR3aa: CASSLDLAGGTDTQYF
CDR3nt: TGTGCCAGCAGTTTAGACCTAGCGGGGGGCACAGATACGCAGTATTTT

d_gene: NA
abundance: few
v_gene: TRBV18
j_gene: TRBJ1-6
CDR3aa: CASSPAGDSPLHF
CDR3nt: TGTGCCAGCTCACCAGCAGGGGATTCACCCCTCCACTTT

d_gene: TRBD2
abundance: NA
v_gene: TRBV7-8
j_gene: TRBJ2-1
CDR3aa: CASSRGLAGGDYYNEQFF
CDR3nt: TGTGCCAGCAGTCGGGGACTAGCGGGAGGGGATTATTACAATGAGCAGTTCTTC

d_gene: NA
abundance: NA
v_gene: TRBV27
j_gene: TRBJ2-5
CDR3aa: CASSSIGLALETQYF
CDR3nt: TGTGCCAGCAGTTCTATAGGACTCGCTCTAGAGACCCAGTACTTC

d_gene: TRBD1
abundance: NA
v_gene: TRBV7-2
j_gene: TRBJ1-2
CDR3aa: CASSLGGTGVGGYTF
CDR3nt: TGTGCCAGCAGCTTAGGAGGGACAGGGGTTGGTGGCTACACCTTC

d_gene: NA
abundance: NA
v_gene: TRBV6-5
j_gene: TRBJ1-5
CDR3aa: CASSMSRGDQPQHF
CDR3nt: TGTGCCAGCAGTATGTCCCGGGGGGATCAGCCCCAGCATTTT

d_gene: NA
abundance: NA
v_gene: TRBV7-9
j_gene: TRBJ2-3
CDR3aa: CASSLSQSTDTQYF
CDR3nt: TGTGCCAGCAGCTTATCCCAGTCCACAGATACGCAGTATTTT

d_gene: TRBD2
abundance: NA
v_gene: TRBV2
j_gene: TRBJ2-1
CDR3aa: CASRGLAGASYNEQFF
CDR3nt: TGTGCCAGCAGGGGACTAGCGGGAGCTTCCTACAATGAGCAGTTCTTC

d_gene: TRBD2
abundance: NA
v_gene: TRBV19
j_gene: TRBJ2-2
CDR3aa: CASSIGRGTSGMNTGELFF
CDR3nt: TGCGCCAGTAGTATTGGGCGGGGGACTAGCGGGATGAACACCGGGGAGCTGTTTTTT

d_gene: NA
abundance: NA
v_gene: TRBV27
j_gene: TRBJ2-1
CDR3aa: CASSTLYNEQFF
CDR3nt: TGTGCCAGCAGTACTCTATACAATGAGCAGTTCTTC

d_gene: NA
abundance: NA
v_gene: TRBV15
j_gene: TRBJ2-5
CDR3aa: CATETAYQETQYF
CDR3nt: TGTGCCACCGAGACAGCGTACCAAGAGACCCAGTACTTC

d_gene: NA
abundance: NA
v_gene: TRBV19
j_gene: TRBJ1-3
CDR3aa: CASSISTGRPGNTIYF
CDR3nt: TGTGCCAGTAGTATATCGACAGGTCGACCTGGAAACACCATATATTTT

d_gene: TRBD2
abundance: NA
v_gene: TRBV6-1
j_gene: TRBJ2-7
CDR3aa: CASSDTSGDYEQYF
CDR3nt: TGTGCCAGCAGTGACACTAGCGGTGACTACGAGCAGTACTTC

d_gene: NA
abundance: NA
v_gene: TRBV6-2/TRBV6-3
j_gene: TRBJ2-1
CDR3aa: CASSHPQGYNEQFF
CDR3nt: TGTGCCAGCAGTCACCCACAGGGCTACAATGAGCAGTTCTTC

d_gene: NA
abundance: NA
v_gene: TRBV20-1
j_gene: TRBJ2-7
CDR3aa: CSASPTGGTGAREQYF
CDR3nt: TGCAGTGCTAGTCCGACCGGAGGGACCGGTGCAAGAGAGCAGTACTTC

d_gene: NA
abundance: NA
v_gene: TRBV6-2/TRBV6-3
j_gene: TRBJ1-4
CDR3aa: CASSTSQNEKLFF
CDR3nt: TGTGCCAGCAGCACCTCCCAGAATGAAAAACTGTTTTTT

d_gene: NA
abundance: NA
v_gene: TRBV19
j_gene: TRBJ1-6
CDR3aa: CASSILTGNNSPLHF
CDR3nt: TGTGCCAGTAGTATTCTAACAGGGAATAATTCACCCCTCCACTTT

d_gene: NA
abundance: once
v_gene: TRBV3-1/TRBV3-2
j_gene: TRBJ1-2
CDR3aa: CASSLNDRNYGYTF
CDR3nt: TGTGCCAGCAGCCTTAACGACAGAAACTATGGCTACACCTTC

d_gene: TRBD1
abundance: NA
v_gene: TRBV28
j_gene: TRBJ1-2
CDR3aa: CASGKDRDGYTF
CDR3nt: TGTGCCAGCGGGAAAGACAGGGATGGCTACACCTTC

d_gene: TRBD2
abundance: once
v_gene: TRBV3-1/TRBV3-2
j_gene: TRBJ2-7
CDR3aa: CASSQTPWGGNPYEQYF
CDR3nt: TGTGCCAGCAGCCAAACCCCCTGGGGGGGGAACCCCTACGAGCAGTACTTC

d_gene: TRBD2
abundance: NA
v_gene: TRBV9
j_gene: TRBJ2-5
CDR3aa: CASSVALAGGLIGETQYF
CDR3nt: TGTGCCAGCAGCGTGGCGCTAGCGGGGGGGCTTATCGGGGAGACCCAGTACTTC

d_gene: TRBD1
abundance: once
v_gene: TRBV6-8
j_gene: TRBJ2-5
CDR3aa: CASSTGRDRGHETQYF
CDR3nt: TGTGCCAGCAGTACAGGGAGAGACAGGGGTCATGAGACCCAGTACTTC

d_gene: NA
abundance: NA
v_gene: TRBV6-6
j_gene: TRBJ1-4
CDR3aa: CASSYTTQGMDEKLFF
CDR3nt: TGTGCCAGCAGTTACACGACGCAGGGTATGGATGAAAAACTGTTTTTT

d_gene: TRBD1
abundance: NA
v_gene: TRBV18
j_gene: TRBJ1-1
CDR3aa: CASSPGQGEFGEAFF
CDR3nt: TGTGCCAGCTCACCAGGACAGGGGGAATTCGGTGAAGCTTTCTTT

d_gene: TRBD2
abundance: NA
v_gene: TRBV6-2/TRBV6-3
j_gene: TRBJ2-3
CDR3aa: CASSYSLAGGKADTQYF
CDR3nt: TGTGCCAGCAGTTACTCGTTAGCGGGGGGGAAGGCAGATACGCAGTATTTT